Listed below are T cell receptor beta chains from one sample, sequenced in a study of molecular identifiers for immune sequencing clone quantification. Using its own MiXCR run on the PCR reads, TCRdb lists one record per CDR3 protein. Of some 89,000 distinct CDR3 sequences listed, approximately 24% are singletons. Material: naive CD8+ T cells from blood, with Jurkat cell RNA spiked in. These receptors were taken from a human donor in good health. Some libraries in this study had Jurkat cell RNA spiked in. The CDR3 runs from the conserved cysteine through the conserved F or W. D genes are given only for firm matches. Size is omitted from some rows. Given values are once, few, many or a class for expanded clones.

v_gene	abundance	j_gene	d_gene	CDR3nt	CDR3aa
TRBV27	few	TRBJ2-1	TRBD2	TGTGCCAGCAACGACGGGGGGGAATACAATGAGCAGTTCTTC	CASNDGGEYNEQFF
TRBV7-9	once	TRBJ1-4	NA	TGTGCCAGCAGCCCGGGATGGACGGTTGAAAAACTGTTTTTT	CASSPGWTVEKLFF
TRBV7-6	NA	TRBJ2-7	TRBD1	TGTGCCAGCAGCCCGGGGACAGGACACTCCTACGAGCAGTACTTC	CASSPGTGHSYEQYF
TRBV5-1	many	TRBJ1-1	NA	TGCGCCAGCAGATTTGTAGGACAGATGAACACTAAAGCTTTCTTT	CASRFVGQMNTKAFF
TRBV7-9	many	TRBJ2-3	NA	TGTGCCAGCAGCTTAGACCCTGTCTCTCTCACAGATACGCAGTATTTT	CASSLDPVSLTDTQYF
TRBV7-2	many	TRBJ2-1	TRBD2	TGTGCCAGCAGCTTAGGCGGGAGCTACAATGAGCAGTTCTTC	CASSLGGSYNEQFF
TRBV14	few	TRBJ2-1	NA	TGTGCCAGCAGCCAAGAAGTGAAGTTGTTCTTCGTTTACAATGAGCAGTTCTTC	CASSQEVKLFFVYNEQFF
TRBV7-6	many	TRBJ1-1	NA	TGTGCCAGCAGCTCGCAACCCGGACAGCGAGGGACTGAAGCTTTCTTT	CASSSQPGQRGTEAFF
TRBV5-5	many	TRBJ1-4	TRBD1	TGTGCCAGCAGCCCAAGAGGGACAGCAGCAACTAATGAAAAACTGTTTTTT	CASSPRGTAATNEKLFF
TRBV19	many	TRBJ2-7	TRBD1	TGTGCCAGTAACCCGGGACAGGGTTACGAGCAGTACTTC	CASNPGQGYEQYF
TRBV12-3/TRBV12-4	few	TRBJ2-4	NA	TGTGCCAGCAGTTTAACGGGGCAGGTCCAAAACATTCAGTACTTC	CASSLTGQVQNIQYF
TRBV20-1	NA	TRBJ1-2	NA	TGCAGTGTAATAGATGATTATGGCTACACCTTC	CSVIDDYGYTF